Shown below are 4 T cell receptor beta chains from a single sample sequenced in a study of shared clonotypes between healthy human individuals. Repertoires were generated with immunoSEQ multiplex PCR, while TCRdb's copy carries only in-frame clones and drops some. The sample holds some 2,000,000 clones, 90% to 95% seen once. The sequenced sample consisted of naive CD4+ T cells sorted from blood. Subset of the sample: CD45RA+ positively selected. The source of these receptors is a man younger than 30 in good health.

This clone was observed once. The chain links TRBV10-3 to TRBJ1-4, with D maybe TRBD1 (5 bases). This CDR3 contains 14 residues. Germline V gene lookup returns CDR1 ENHRY and CDR2 SYGVKD. Trimming removed 3 bases from V and 5 bases from J, with 10 bases in between. CDR3 protein: CAISEMGGNEKLFF. The CDR3 DNA reads as TGTGCCATCAGTGAAATGGGGGGGAATGAAAAACTGTTTTTT.

This clone was observed once. This chain links TRBV6-5 with TRBJ2-7, with D maybe TRBD1 (6 bases). Germline loops: CDR1 MNHEY, CDR2 SVGAGI. V was cut by 4 bases and J by 2 bases, with 12 bases left in between. The CDR3 spans 14 residues. As DNA, the CDR3 is TGTGCCAGCAGTTCCCGGACAGTTGCCTACGAGCAGTACTTC. Translation: CASSSRTVAYEQYF.

The CDR3 loop reads CASSPKTGWNQPQHF. The CDR3 DNA is TGCGCCAGCAGTCCCAAGACAGGGTGGAATCAGCCCCAGCATTTT. This rearrangement joins TRBV10-2 to TRBJ1-5, with 7 bases matching TRBD1. From germline, CDR1 is WSHSY and CDR2 SAAADI. Trimming cost V 5 bases and J 4 bases; bases outside gene matches: 8. This CDR3 region has 15 residues.

In this sample, this clone turned up once. The rearrangement joins TRBV2 to TRBJ1-1; the D is unclear. Trimming left V 6 bases short and J 0 bases short, with 11 bases between. The CDR3 sequence is 14 residues long. The germline CDR1 and CDR2 sequences are SNHLY and FYNNEI. The CDR3 sequence is CASSLHAMNTEAFF. CDR3 DNA: TGTGCCAGCAGCTTACATGCAATGAACACTGAAGCTTTCTTT.